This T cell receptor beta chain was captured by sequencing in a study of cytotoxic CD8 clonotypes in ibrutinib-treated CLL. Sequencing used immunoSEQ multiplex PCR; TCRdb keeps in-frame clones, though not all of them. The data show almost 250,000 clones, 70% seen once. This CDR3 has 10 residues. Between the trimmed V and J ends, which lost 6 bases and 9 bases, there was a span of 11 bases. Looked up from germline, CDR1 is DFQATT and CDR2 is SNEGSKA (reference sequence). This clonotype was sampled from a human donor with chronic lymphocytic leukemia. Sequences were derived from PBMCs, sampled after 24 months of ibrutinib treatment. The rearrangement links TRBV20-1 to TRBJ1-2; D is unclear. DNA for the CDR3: TGCAGTGCAGTATTCGGAAGCTACACCTTC. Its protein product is CSAVFGSYTF.